A single count supports the clone carrying this T cell receptor (beta chain). A much larger clone is a single base away; this may be a read error. These data originate in a study of tumor-infiltrating lymphocytes in primary liver carcinoma. The V gene's germline CDR1 is MDHEN and CDR2 SYDVKM. The CDR3 is made up of 17 amino acids. Co-extracted RNA and DNA came from approximately 20-30 mg of unsorted bulk tissue. Reverse transcription of around 0.45 ug total RNA with a constant-region primer produced TCR beta cDNA. Slightly modified ARM-PCR, run as three nested multiplex PCR rounds, produced the TCR beta libraries. Each of the first two PCR rounds ran roughly 9 cycles with TRBV1-TRBV30 forward and C-beta reverse primers. From the multiplex PCR reads, TCRdb called clonotypes with MiXCR, one entry per CDR3 protein. This sample has 44,000 or so distinct CDR3 sequences; less than 75% occur once, and the top ten carry around 30%.

This clonotype originated in a man aged 35 to 55 with primary liver carcinoma and hepatitis B virus infection. The genes are TRBV28 and TRBJ2-6, with 9 bases identical to TRBD1. Sequencing was performed on liver tumor tissue from sampling region 5. Subset indicated: tumor region T5, tumor centre. CDR3 amino acids: CASSLATGGSGANILTF. CDR3 DNA: TGTGCCAGCAGTTTGGCCACAGGGGGCTCTGGGGCCAACATCCTGACTTTC. Variable domain in full (rest from reference TRBV28 and TRBJ2-6): DVKVTQSSRYLVKRTGEKVFLECVQDMDHENMFWYRQDPGLGLRLIYFSYDVKMKEKGDIPEGYSVSREKKERFSLILESASTNQTSMYLCASSLATGGSGANILTFGAGSRLTVL.